These T cell receptor beta chains were read from a single sample in a study of glioma-infiltrating T cells after dendritic cell vaccination. Sequencing used immunoSEQ multiplex PCR; TCRdb keeps in-frame clones, though not all of them. This repertoire shows 85,000 to 100,000 clones, less than 90% found once; its top ten account for under 6.5%. The sample here was blood, taken after dendritic cell vaccination. The receptors here all came from a human donor with glioblastoma. The CDR3 runs from the conserved cysteine through the conserved F or W. The order of the fields is D gene, J gene, clone size, V gene, CDR3 protein, CDR3 DNA. D genes are given only for firm matches. Clone size is shown for a subset of rows, as once, few, many or a class of expanded clone.

d_gene: NA
j_gene: TRBJ1-5
abundance: NA
v_gene: TRBV19
CDR3aa: CASSILGFSGQPQHF
CDR3nt: TGTGCCAGTAGTATTCTAGGGTTCTCGGGGCAGCCCCAGCATTTT

d_gene: TRBD2
j_gene: TRBJ2-1
abundance: NA
v_gene: TRBV7-2
CDR3aa: CASSLVGRVGNEQFF
CDR3nt: TGTGCCAGCAGCTTAGTGGGGAGGGTAGGCAATGAGCAGTTCTTC

d_gene: TRBD1
j_gene: TRBJ1-2
abundance: once
v_gene: TRBV4-2
CDR3aa: CASSQDDVRQGDYGYTF
CDR3nt: TGTGCCAGCAGCCAAGATGACGTCCGACAGGGCGACTATGGCTACACCTTC

d_gene: NA
j_gene: TRBJ2-1
abundance: NA
v_gene: TRBV5-1
CDR3aa: CASSLGGAVGGYDEQFF
CDR3nt: TGCGCCAGCAGCTTAGGAGGGGCAGTGGGAGGCTATGATGAGCAGTTCTTC

d_gene: NA
j_gene: TRBJ2-3
abundance: NA
v_gene: TRBV29-1
CDR3aa: CSASGVFLGDTQYF
CDR3nt: TGCAGCGCCTCCGGCGTCTTTTTGGGCGATACGCAGTATTTT

d_gene: NA
j_gene: TRBJ2-7
abundance: NA
v_gene: TRBV6-5
CDR3aa: CASSYLYGGRYEQYF
CDR3nt: TGTGCCAGCAGTTACTTATACGGGGGTAGGTACGAGCAGTACTTC

d_gene: NA
j_gene: TRBJ1-5
abundance: NA
v_gene: TRBV6-1
CDR3aa: CASSEWGGQDQPQHF
CDR3nt: TGTGCCAGCAGTGAATGGGGGGGGCAGGATCAGCCCCAGCATTTT

d_gene: TRBD2
j_gene: TRBJ2-2
abundance: NA
v_gene: TRBV5-1
CDR3aa: CASSSFTALAGGLVTGELFF
CDR3nt: TGCGCCAGCAGCTCCTTCACCGCGCTAGCGGGGGGCCTCGTCACCGGGGAGCTGTTTTTT

d_gene: NA
j_gene: TRBJ1-1
abundance: NA
v_gene: TRBV5-4
CDR3aa: CASTPQGPNTEAFF
CDR3nt: TGTGCCAGCACCCCCCAGGGGCCGAACACTGAAGCTTTCTTT

d_gene: NA
j_gene: TRBJ1-3
abundance: NA
v_gene: TRBV9
CDR3aa: CASSFRDSGSGNTIYF
CDR3nt: TGTGCCAGCAGCTTTAGGGACTCCGGCTCTGGAAACACCATATATTTT

d_gene: NA
j_gene: TRBJ1-4
abundance: NA
v_gene: TRBV28
CDR3aa: CASSKIGSGKLFF
CDR3nt: TGTGCCAGCAGTAAGATCGGTTCGGGTAAACTGTTTTTT

d_gene: NA
j_gene: TRBJ2-1
abundance: NA
v_gene: TRBV27
CDR3aa: CASNGGSYNEQFF
CDR3nt: TGTGCCAGCAACGGGGGCTCCTACAATGAGCAGTTCTTC

d_gene: NA
j_gene: TRBJ1-1
abundance: NA
v_gene: TRBV16
CDR3aa: CASSQFLQGVLMDTEAFF
CDR3nt: TGTGCCAGCAGCCAATTTCTCCAGGGTGTATTGATGGACACTGAAGCTTTCTTT

d_gene: NA
j_gene: TRBJ1-2
abundance: few
v_gene: TRBV2
CDR3aa: CASREDSSRYGYTF
CDR3nt: TGTGCCAGCAGAGAGGACAGCTCACGCTATGGCTACACCTTC

d_gene: TRBD2
j_gene: TRBJ2-1
abundance: few
v_gene: TRBV9
CDR3aa: CASSETSGRANEQFF
CDR3nt: TGTGCCAGCAGCGAAACTAGCGGGAGGGCTAATGAGCAGTTCTTC

d_gene: NA
j_gene: TRBJ1-1
abundance: NA
v_gene: TRBV2
CDR3aa: CASLRTEAFF
CDR3nt: TGTGCCAGCTTGAGGACTGAAGCTTTCTTT

d_gene: TRBD2
j_gene: TRBJ2-2
abundance: NA
v_gene: TRBV2
CDR3aa: CASSTLAGGPLNGELFF
CDR3nt: TGTGCCAGCAGCACACTAGCGGGAGGGCCTTTGAACGGGGAGCTGTTTTTT

d_gene: NA
j_gene: TRBJ2-3
abundance: NA
v_gene: TRBV19
CDR3aa: CASTLGQHTDTQYF
CDR3nt: TGTGCCAGTACCCTAGGACAGCACACAGATACGCAGTATTTT

d_gene: NA
j_gene: TRBJ2-1
abundance: NA
v_gene: TRBV9
CDR3aa: CASSPTGNTYNEQFF
CDR3nt: TGTGCCAGCAGCCCAACCGGGAACACCTACAATGAGCAGTTCTTC

d_gene: NA
j_gene: TRBJ2-7
abundance: NA
v_gene: TRBV6-5
CDR3aa: CASSAPSGGSYEQYF
CDR3nt: TGTGCCAGCAGTGCTCCCTCAGGGGGGTCCTACGAGCAGTACTTC

d_gene: TRBD2
j_gene: TRBJ2-1
abundance: NA
v_gene: TRBV19
CDR3aa: CASAELASGGNEQFF
CDR3nt: TGTGCCAGTGCGGAACTAGCGTCTGGGGGTAATGAGCAGTTCTTC

d_gene: NA
j_gene: TRBJ2-7
abundance: NA
v_gene: TRBV11-3
CDR3aa: CASSLTGTYEQYF
CDR3nt: TGTGCCAGCAGCTTAACAGGGACCTACGAGCAGTACTTC

d_gene: NA
j_gene: TRBJ2-7
abundance: NA
v_gene: TRBV28
CDR3aa: CASSREAGQIYEQYF
CDR3nt: TGTGCCAGCAGTAGAGAGGCGGGACAGATCTACGAGCAGTACTTC

d_gene: NA
j_gene: TRBJ2-5
abundance: NA
v_gene: TRBV9
CDR3aa: CASSVGAHQETQYF
CDR3nt: TGTGCCAGCAGCGTAGGAGCCCACCAAGAGACCCAGTACTTC

d_gene: NA
j_gene: TRBJ1-5
abundance: NA
v_gene: TRBV5-6
CDR3aa: CASSLAGSWSDSNQPQHF
CDR3nt: TGTGCCAGCAGCTTGGCCGGCAGTTGGAGTGATAGCAATCAGCCCCAGCATTTT

d_gene: TRBD2
j_gene: TRBJ2-3
abundance: NA
v_gene: TRBV7-9
CDR3aa: CASSLHRGLAGSDTQYF
CDR3nt: TGTGCCAGCAGCTTACATCGGGGACTAGCGGGGTCAGATACGCAGTATTTT

d_gene: TRBD1
j_gene: TRBJ1-2
abundance: NA
v_gene: TRBV7-9
CDR3aa: CASSLGGQGHTF
CDR3nt: TGTGCCAGCAGCTTAGGGGGACAGGGCCACACCTTC

d_gene: NA
j_gene: TRBJ1-3
abundance: NA
v_gene: TRBV10-3
CDR3aa: CAISAIQSGSGNTIYF
CDR3nt: TGTGCCATCAGTGCCATCCAGTCGGGATCTGGAAACACCATATATTTT

d_gene: NA
j_gene: TRBJ1-5
abundance: once
v_gene: TRBV7-2
CDR3aa: CASSSRQLNQPQHF
CDR3nt: TGTGCCAGCAGCTCCAGACAGCTCAATCAGCCCCAGCATTTT

d_gene: NA
j_gene: TRBJ1-1
abundance: NA
v_gene: TRBV14
CDR3aa: CASSTRQDLANTEAFF
CDR3nt: TGTGCCAGCAGCACTCGACAGGACCTCGCGAACACTGAAGCTTTCTTT

d_gene: TRBD1
j_gene: TRBJ1-4
abundance: NA
v_gene: TRBV15
CDR3aa: CATSVGTGGKVGLFF
CDR3nt: TGTGCCACCAGCGTGGGGACAGGGGGCAAGGTTGGGCTGTTTTTT

d_gene: NA
j_gene: TRBJ1-1
abundance: NA
v_gene: TRBV19
CDR3aa: CAAHTEAFF
CDR3nt: TGTGCAGCCCACACTGAAGCTTTCTTT

d_gene: TRBD2
j_gene: TRBJ2-3
abundance: NA
v_gene: TRBV2
CDR3aa: CASSRAGLAGEYF
CDR3nt: TGTGCCAGCAGCCGCGCGGGACTAGCGGGGGAGTATTTT

d_gene: TRBD2
j_gene: TRBJ2-3
abundance: NA
v_gene: TRBV9
CDR3aa: CASSVAVGGARTDTQYF
CDR3nt: TGTGCCAGCAGCGTAGCTGTCGGGGGGGCGCGGACAGATACGCAGTATTTT

d_gene: TRBD1
j_gene: TRBJ1-3
abundance: NA
v_gene: TRBV19
CDR3aa: CASTGTGLSSGNTIYF
CDR3nt: TGTGCCAGTACCGGGACAGGTTTGTCCTCTGGAAACACCATATATTTT

d_gene: TRBD2
j_gene: TRBJ2-5
abundance: NA
v_gene: TRBV9
CDR3aa: CASSVGPGGAETQYF
CDR3nt: TGTGCCAGCAGCGTAGGACCGGGAGGTGCGGAGACCCAGTACTTC

d_gene: NA
j_gene: TRBJ1-2
abundance: once
v_gene: TRBV6-1
CDR3aa: CASSEYQSFYGYTF
CDR3nt: TGTGCCAGCAGTGAGTACCAGTCCTTCTATGGCTACACCTTC

d_gene: TRBD1
j_gene: TRBJ1-6
abundance: few
v_gene: TRBV2
CDR3aa: CASSVQGTYNSPLHF
CDR3nt: TGTGCCAGCAGTGTACAGGGGACCTATAATTCACCCCTCCACTTT

d_gene: TRBD2
j_gene: TRBJ2-1
abundance: NA
v_gene: TRBV19
CDR3aa: CASTGGGADEQFF
CDR3nt: TGTGCCAGTACGGGCGGGGGGGCGGATGAGCAGTTCTTC

d_gene: TRBD2
j_gene: TRBJ2-3
abundance: few
v_gene: TRBV9
CDR3aa: CASSLSSGAGDTQYF
CDR3nt: TGTGCCAGCAGCCTCTCTAGCGGAGCGGGGGATACGCAGTATTTT

d_gene: NA
j_gene: TRBJ1-2
abundance: NA
v_gene: TRBV2
CDR3aa: CASSNSVRGTYGYTF
CDR3nt: TGTGCCAGCAGTAACTCTGTGAGGGGGACCTATGGCTACACCTTC

d_gene: TRBD1
j_gene: TRBJ1-1
abundance: NA
v_gene: TRBV10-3
CDR3aa: CAIRTTGDPEAFF
CDR3nt: TGTGCCATCAGAACGACAGGGGACCCTGAAGCTTTCTTT

d_gene: NA
j_gene: TRBJ2-1
abundance: NA
v_gene: TRBV7-9
CDR3aa: CASNNYNEQFF
CDR3nt: TGTGCCAGTAATAATTACAATGAGCAGTTCTTC

d_gene: NA
j_gene: TRBJ2-1
abundance: NA
v_gene: TRBV4-1
CDR3aa: CASSPHRSSSYNEQFF
CDR3nt: TGCGCCAGCAGCCCCCACAGGTCGAGCTCCTACAATGAGCAGTTCTTC

d_gene: TRBD1
j_gene: TRBJ2-5
abundance: NA
v_gene: TRBV27
CDR3aa: CASSWGTGGETQYF
CDR3nt: TGTGCCAGCAGTTGGGGGACAGGGGGAGAGACCCAGTACTTC

d_gene: NA
j_gene: TRBJ2-1
abundance: NA
v_gene: TRBV30
CDR3aa: CAWGEVNEQFF
CDR3nt: TGTGCCTGGGGGGAGGTAAATGAGCAGTTCTTC

d_gene: NA
j_gene: TRBJ2-3
abundance: NA
v_gene: TRBV6-5
CDR3aa: CASSYSRGTDTQYF
CDR3nt: TGTGCCAGCAGTTACTCGCGGGGAACAGATACGCAGTATTTT

d_gene: TRBD1
j_gene: TRBJ2-5
abundance: NA
v_gene: TRBV5-8
CDR3aa: CASSWGDREETQYF
CDR3nt: TGTGCCAGCAGCTGGGGGGACAGGGAAGAGACCCAGTACTTC

d_gene: TRBD2
j_gene: TRBJ2-5
abundance: NA
v_gene: TRBV6-6
CDR3aa: CASRDLAGGLQETQYF
CDR3nt: TGTGCCAGCAGAGACTTAGCGGGAGGGTTGCAAGAGACCCAGTACTTC

d_gene: NA
j_gene: TRBJ2-7
abundance: NA
v_gene: TRBV19
CDR3aa: CASSMGGASYEQYF
CDR3nt: TGTGCCAGTAGTATGGGGGGAGCCAGCTACGAGCAGTACTTC

d_gene: TRBD1
j_gene: TRBJ2-1
abundance: NA
v_gene: TRBV5-4
CDR3aa: CASSRDSSSYNEQFF
CDR3nt: TGTGCCAGCAGCCGGGACAGTAGCTCCTACAATGAGCAGTTCTTC

d_gene: NA
j_gene: TRBJ1-1
abundance: once
v_gene: TRBV2
CDR3aa: CASRGRVVNSDTEAFF
CDR3nt: TGTGCCAGCAGGGGCAGGGTAGTTAATTCGGACACTGAAGCTTTCTTT

d_gene: NA
j_gene: TRBJ2-7
abundance: NA
v_gene: TRBV29-1
CDR3aa: CSVEAPWTGTMGEQYF
CDR3nt: TGCAGCGTTGAAGCCCCCTGGACAGGGACTATGGGCGAGCAGTACTTC

d_gene: TRBD1
j_gene: TRBJ1-1
abundance: NA
v_gene: TRBV6-5
CDR3aa: CASSYRQGSTEAFF
CDR3nt: TGTGCCAGCAGTTACAGACAGGGGTCCACTGAAGCTTTCTTT

d_gene: TRBD2
j_gene: TRBJ2-1
abundance: NA
v_gene: TRBV7-2
CDR3aa: CASSLAGLAGGYNEQFF
CDR3nt: TGTGCCAGCAGCCTCGCGGGACTAGCGGGAGGGTACAATGAGCAGTTCTTC